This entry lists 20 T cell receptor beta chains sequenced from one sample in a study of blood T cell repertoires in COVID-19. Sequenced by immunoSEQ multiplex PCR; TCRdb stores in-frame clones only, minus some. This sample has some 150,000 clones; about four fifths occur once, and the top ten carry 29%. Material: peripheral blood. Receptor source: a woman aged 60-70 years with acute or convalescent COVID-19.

The CDR3 DNA reads as TGTGCCAGCAGTTTATCACAGGGGGCGTTTGGCTACACCTTC. Its protein product is CASSLSQGAFGYTF. The chain joins TRBV28 to TRBJ1-2, with 9 bases fitting TRBD1. The CDR3 covers 14 residues. After removal of 1 base from V and 7 bases from J, the junction contained 4 bases not matched to a gene. CDR1 is MDHEN and CDR2 is SYDVKM in the germline V gene.

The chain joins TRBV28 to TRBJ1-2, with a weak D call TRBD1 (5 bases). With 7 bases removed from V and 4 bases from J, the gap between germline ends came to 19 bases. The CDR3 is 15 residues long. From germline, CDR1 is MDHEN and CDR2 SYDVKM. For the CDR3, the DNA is TGTGCCAGCACCAAACCGGGCCTTGGGGCCTATGGCTACACCTTC. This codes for CASTKPGLGAYGYTF.

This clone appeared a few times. Written as DNA, the CDR3 is TGTGCCAGCTCACCCGGGACAGGGTATGACGCTTTCTTT. Translated, it gives CASSPGTGYDAFF. The rearrangement uses TRBV18 and TRBJ1-1; 9 positions agree with TRBD1. The length of the CDR3 is 13 residues. The germline V gene has CDR1 KGHSH and CDR2 LQKENI. J gave up 11 bases and V 3 bases, and 7 bases lay outside the gene matches. The whole variable domain, remainder taken from reference TRBV18 and TRBJ1-1, is NAGVMQNPRHLVRRRGQEARLRCSPMKGHSHVYWYRQLPEEGLKFMVYLQKENIIDESGMPKERFSAEFPKEGPSILRIQQVVRGDSAAYFCASSPGTGYDAFFGQGTRLTVV.

Here the CDR3 reads CASSILPGRAPYEQYF. The CDR3 coding sequence is TGTGCCAGTAGTATACTTCCTGGGAGGGCACCCTACGAGCAGTACTTC. V usage is TRBV19 and J usage is TRBJ2-7, with 7 bases matching TRBD2. The germline CDR1 and CDR2 sequences are LNHDA and SQIVND (reference sequence). The CDR3 sequence is 16 residues long. J was trimmed by 2 bases and V by 2 bases; bases with no gene match: 9. The full variable domain, with the rest looked up from reference TRBV19 and TRBJ2-7, is DGGITQSPKYLFRKEGQNVTLSCEQNLNHDAMYWYRQDPGQGLRLIYYSQIVNDFQKGDIAEGYSVSREKKESFPLTVTSAQKNPTAFYLCASSILPGRAPYEQYFGPGTRLTVT.

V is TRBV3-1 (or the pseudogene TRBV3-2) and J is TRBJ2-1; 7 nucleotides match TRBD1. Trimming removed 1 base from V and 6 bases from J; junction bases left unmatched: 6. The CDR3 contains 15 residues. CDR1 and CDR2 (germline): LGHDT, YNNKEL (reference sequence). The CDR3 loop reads CASSQARGQSNEQFF. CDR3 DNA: TGTGCCAGCAGCCAAGCTCGGGGACAGTCCAATGAGCAGTTCTTC.

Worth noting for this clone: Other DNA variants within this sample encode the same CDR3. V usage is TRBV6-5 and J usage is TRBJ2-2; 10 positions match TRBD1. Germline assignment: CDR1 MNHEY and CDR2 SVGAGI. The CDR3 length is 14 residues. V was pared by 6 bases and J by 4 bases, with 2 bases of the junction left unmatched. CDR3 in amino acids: CASSWTGGTGELFF. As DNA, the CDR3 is TGTGCCAGCAGCTGGACAGGGGGCACCGGGGAGCTGTTTTTT.

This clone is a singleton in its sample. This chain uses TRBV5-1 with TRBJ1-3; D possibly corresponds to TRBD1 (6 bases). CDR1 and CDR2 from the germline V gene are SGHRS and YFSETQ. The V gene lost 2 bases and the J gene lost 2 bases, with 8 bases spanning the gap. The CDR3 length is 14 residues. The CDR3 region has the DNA TGCGCCAGCAGCTTCGAGGGGGCTGGAAACACCATATATTTT. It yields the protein CASSFEGAGNTIYF.

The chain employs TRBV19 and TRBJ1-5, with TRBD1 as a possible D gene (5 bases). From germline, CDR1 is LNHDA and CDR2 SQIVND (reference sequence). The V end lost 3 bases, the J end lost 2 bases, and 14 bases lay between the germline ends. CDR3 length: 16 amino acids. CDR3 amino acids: CASSISQGGGNQPQHF. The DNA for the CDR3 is TGTGCCAGTAGTATCTCTCAGGGTGGTGGCAATCAGCCCCAGCATTTT.

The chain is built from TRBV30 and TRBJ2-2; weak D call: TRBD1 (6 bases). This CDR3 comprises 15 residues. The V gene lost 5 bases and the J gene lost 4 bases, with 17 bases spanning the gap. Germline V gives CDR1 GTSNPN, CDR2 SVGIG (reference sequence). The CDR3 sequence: CAWAPRGGSTGELFF. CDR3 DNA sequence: TGTGCCTGGGCCCCCAGGGGTGGAAGCACCGGGGAGCTGTTTTTT. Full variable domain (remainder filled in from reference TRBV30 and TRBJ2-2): SQTIHQWPATLVQPVGSPLSLECTVEGTSNPNLYWYRQAAGRGLQLLFYSVGIGQISSEVPQNLSASRPQDRQFILSSKKLLLSDSGFYLCAWAPRGGSTGELFFGEGSRLTVL.

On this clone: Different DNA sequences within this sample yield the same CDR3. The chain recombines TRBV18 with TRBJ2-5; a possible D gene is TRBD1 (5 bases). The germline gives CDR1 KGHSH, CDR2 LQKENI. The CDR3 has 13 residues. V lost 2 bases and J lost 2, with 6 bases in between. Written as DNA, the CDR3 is TGTGCCAGCTCACCAGGACAACAAGAGACCCAGTACTTC. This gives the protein CASSPGQQETQYF.

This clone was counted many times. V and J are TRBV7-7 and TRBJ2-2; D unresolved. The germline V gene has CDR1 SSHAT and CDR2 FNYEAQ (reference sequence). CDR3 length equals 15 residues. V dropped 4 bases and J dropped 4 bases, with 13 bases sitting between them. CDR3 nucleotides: TGTGCCAGCAGCTCCACCGATCTAGGCACCGGGGAGCTGTTTTTT. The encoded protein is CASSSTDLGTGELFF.

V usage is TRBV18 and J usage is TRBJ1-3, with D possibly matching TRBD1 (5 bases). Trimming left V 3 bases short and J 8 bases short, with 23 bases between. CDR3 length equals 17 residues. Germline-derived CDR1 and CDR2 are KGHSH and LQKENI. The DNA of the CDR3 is TGTGCCAGCTCACCGCCCGGACATGTACCAGACCCGGACACCATATATTTT. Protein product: CASSPPGHVPDPDTIYF.

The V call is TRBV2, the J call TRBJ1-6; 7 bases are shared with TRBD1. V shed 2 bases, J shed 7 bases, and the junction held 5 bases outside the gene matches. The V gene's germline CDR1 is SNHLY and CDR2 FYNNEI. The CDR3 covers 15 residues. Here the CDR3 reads CASSEQTGLNSPLHF. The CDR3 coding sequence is TGTGCCAGCAGTGAACAGACAGGGCTGAATTCACCCCTCCACTTT.

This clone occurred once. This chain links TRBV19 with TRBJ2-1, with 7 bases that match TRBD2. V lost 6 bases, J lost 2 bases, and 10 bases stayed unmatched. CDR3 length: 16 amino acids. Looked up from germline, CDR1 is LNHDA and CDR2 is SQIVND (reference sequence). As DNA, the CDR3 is TGTGCCAGTAGAAGCGGTCTAGCGGATACCTACAATGAGCAGTTCTTC. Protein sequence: CASRSGLADTYNEQFF.

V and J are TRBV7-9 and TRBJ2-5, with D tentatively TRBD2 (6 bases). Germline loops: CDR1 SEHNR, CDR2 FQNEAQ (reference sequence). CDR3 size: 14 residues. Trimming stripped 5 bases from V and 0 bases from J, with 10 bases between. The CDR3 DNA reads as TGTGCCAGCAGCGCTGGACTACACCAAGAGACCCAGTACTTC. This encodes CASSAGLHQETQYF.

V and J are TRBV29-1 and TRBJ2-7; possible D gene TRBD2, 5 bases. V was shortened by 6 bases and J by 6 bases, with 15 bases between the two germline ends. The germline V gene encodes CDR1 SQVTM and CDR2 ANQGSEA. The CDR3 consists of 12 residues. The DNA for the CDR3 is TGCAGCGTCTTCCGGGATCGCACCGAGCAGTACTTC. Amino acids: CSVFRDRTEQYF.

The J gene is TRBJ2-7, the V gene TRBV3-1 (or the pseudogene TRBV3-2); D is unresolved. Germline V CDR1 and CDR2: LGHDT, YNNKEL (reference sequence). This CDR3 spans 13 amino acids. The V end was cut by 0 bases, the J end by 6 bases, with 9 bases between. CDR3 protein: CASSQERPAEQYF. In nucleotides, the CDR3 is TGTGCCAGCAGCCAAGAGAGGCCAGCCGAGCAGTACTTC.

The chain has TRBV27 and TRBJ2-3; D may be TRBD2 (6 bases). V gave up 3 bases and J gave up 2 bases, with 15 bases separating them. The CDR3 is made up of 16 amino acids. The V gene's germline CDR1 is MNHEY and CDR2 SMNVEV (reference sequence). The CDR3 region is CASSFSDGRYTDTQYF. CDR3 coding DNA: TGTGCCAGCAGTTTTTCTGACGGGAGATACACAGATACGCAGTATTTT.

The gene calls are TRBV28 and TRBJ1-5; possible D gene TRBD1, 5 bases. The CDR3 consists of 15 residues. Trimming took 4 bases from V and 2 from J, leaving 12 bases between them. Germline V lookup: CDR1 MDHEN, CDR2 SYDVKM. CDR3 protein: CASSSSWGGNQPQHF. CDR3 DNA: TGTGCCAGCAGTTCAAGCTGGGGCGGCAATCAGCCCCAGCATTTT.

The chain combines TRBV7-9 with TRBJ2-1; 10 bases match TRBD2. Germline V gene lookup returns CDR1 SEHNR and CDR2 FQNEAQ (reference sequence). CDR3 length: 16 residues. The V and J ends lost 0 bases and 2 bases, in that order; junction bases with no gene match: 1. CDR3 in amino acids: CASSLALAGAYNEQFF. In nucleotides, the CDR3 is TGTGCCAGCAGCTTAGCCCTAGCGGGGGCCTACAATGAGCAGTTCTTC.